The next 18 T cell receptor beta chains were all read from a single sample in a study of blood T cells in healthy people across ages (dated by TCRdb to between 2015 and 2016). The method behind the library was 5' RACE. TCRdb records Illumina HiSeq 2500 as the sequencer. A second about 7 to 12 cycle PCR used a sample-barcoded 5' primer and a J-beta primer mix. TCRdb trimmed the raw reads at Q25, called clones with MiXCR and kept productive beta chains. Each record represents a unique CDR3 protein, reported with the most common genes and DNA among its rows. The sample yields hundreds of thousands of distinct CDR3 sequences; roughly 64% were counted once. Jointly, the top ten make up around 20% of the sample. The specimen sequenced was blood. The receptors were sampled from a man aged 30 to 39 in good health.

This clonotype was counted between two and nine times. The V gene is TRBV25-1, the J gene TRBJ2-7, with 7 bases fitting TRBD2. The CDR3 consists of 17 residues. Germline V lookup: CDR1 MGHDK, CDR2 SYGVNS. V trimming: 2 bases; J trimming: 2 bases; junction bases outside the gene matches: 12. The CDR3 is CASSEGLWEGTTYEQYF. The CDR3, as DNA: TGTGCCAGCAGTGAAGGCTTATGGGAGGGGACGACCTACGAGCAGTACTTC.

The rearrangement joins TRBV12-3 or TRBV12-4 to TRBJ2-5, with 7 bases fitting TRBD1. TRBJ2-7 explains the end of the DNA better; the J call may be wrong. The CDR3 totals 14 residues. CDR3 sequence (DNA): TGTGCCAGCAGCCTGACAGGGTTAGGGTACGAGCAGTACTTC. Protein product: CASSLTGLGYEQYF.

For this clonotype: Mismatch with germline at one junction end may stem from a read error. DNA for the CDR3: TGCGGCGTCCAGACACGGGGGAGGCAAGAGACCCAGTACTTC. Translating gives CGVQTRGRQETQYF. V gene TRBV29-1 combines with J gene TRBJ2-5; D is perhaps TRBD2 (6 bases). This CDR3 has 14 amino acids. CDR1 and CDR2 from the germline V gene are SQVTM and ANQGSEA.

The chain links TRBV20-1 to TRBJ2-1; TRBD2 matches 14 bases. Germline V CDR1 and CDR2: DFQATT, SNEGSKA (reference sequence). The V segment lost 6 bases and the J segment 4 bases; nucleotides outside the gene matches: 8. The CDR3 contains 16 residues. In nucleotides, the CDR3 is TGCAGTGCGCGAGGGACTAGCGGGAGATATTACAATGAGCAGTTCTTC. Its translation is CSARGTSGRYYNEQFF.

The chain is built from TRBV7-2 and TRBJ2-7, with a possible D match to TRBD1 (6 bases). Between the trimmed V and J ends, which lost 5 bases and 2 bases, there was a span of 16 bases. CDR3 length: 15 amino acids. Germline assignment: CDR1 SGHTA and CDR2 FQGNSA. This CDR3 is CASSPRQASPYEQYF. CDR3 DNA sequence: TGTGCCAGCAGCCCTCGACAGGCCTCCCCCTACGAGCAGTACTTC.

The chain couples TRBV7-4 to TRBJ2-7; D remains unclear. The V end was cut by 3 bases, the J end by 7 bases, with 19 bases between. The length of the CDR3 is 15 residues. CDR1 and CDR2 (germline): SGHVT, SQSDAQ. The CDR3 DNA sequence: TGTGCCAGCAGCTTGCCACGTCAGGCCTACAATGAGCAGTACTTC. It translates to CASSLPRQAYNEQYF.

This clonotype was counted a few times. This sequence joins TRBV10-3 and TRBJ1-2; TRBD1 is a possible D gene (6 bases). Germline V gene sequence: CDR1 ENHRY, CDR2 SYGVKD. V lost 6 bases and J lost 3, with 14 bases in between. This CDR3 contains 14 residues. The CDR3 coding sequence is TGTGCCATCAGGGCAGGTGGACAGTACTATGGCTACACCTTC. Its protein product is CAIRAGGQYYGYTF.

The chain couples TRBV20-1 to TRBJ2-4, with D possibly matching TRBD2 (5 bases). The DNA end lines up better with TRBJ2-7; the J call may be wrong. The germline V gene has CDR1 DFQATT and CDR2 SNEGSKA (reference sequence). The CDR3 loop spans 13 amino acids. CDR3 coding DNA: TGCAGTGCTATTACTAGTTTCCGGGACGAGCAGTACTTC. Protein product: CSAITSFRDEQYF.

This clonotype was seen only a few times. A much larger clone lies one base from this, so it may be a read error. The chain uses TRBV29-1 and TRBJ2-7, with a possible D match to TRBD1 (6 bases). The CDR3 covers 13 residues. CDR1 is SQVTM and CDR2 is ANQGSEA in the germline V gene. Trimming stripped 6 bases from V and 7 bases from J, with 19 bases between. The CDR3 DNA reads TGCAGCGTCTTGAATCCTACAGGGTATGAGCAGTACTTC. As protein: CSVLNPTGYEQYF.

The chain joins TRBV11-2 to TRBJ2-5; 7 bases line up with TRBD2. This CDR3 region has 13 residues. Germline V CDR1 and CDR2: SGHAT, FQNNGV. V shed 0 bases, J shed 6 bases, and the junction held 1 base outside the gene matches. CDR3: CASSLESGKTQYF. For the CDR3, the DNA is TGTGCCAGCAGCTTAGAAAGCGGGAAGACCCAGTACTTC.

V usage is TRBV20-1 and J usage is TRBJ1-1, with D uncertain. CDR1 DFQATT and CDR2 SNEGSKA come from the germline V gene (reference sequence). Trimming removed 5 bases at V and 5 bases at J, with 18 bases between. The CDR3 sequence is 14 residues long. The CDR3 is CSAYLNPGWTEAFF. The CDR3 DNA is TGCAGTGCTTATTTGAACCCGGGCTGGACTGAAGCTTTCTTT.

J is TRBJ2-1 and V is TRBV20-1, with a tentative D call TRBD1 (5 bases). Gene TRBJ2-7 matches the end of the DNA better, so the J call may be wrong. CDR3 length equals 11 residues. Germline CDR1 is DFQATT and CDR2 is SNEGSKA (reference sequence). This CDR3 is CSATGLHEQYF. CDR3 nucleotides: TGCAGTGCTACAGGGTTGCATGAGCAGTACTTC.

This clonotype showed up just a few times. The rearrangement links TRBV7-2 to TRBJ2-7; 13 positions match TRBD2. This CDR3 contains 15 residues. Losses at the gene ends were 6 bases for V and 9 bases for J; bases not matched to a gene: 11. The germline V gene has CDR1 SGHTA and CDR2 FQGNSA. CDR3 sequence (DNA): TGTGCCAGCAGAAACCCCGGGACTAGCGGGAACCCGCAGTACTTC. This translates into CASRNPGTSGNPQYF.

This chain connects TRBV7-9 to TRBJ2-7; TRBD2 matches at 14 bases. Germline CDR1 is SEHNR and CDR2 is FQNEAQ (reference sequence). CDR3 length: 16 residues. V shed 5 bases, J shed 2 bases, and the junction held 5 bases outside the gene matches. CDR3 region: CASSPGTSGSAYEQYF. CDR3 nucleotides: TGTGCCAGCAGCCCCGGGACTAGCGGGAGTGCCTACGAGCAGTACTTC.

The V gene is TRBV29-1, the J gene TRBJ1-2, with TRBD1 matching 7 bases. CDR1 is SQVTM, CDR2 ANQGSEA, per germline. CDR3 length equals 13 residues. Trimming removed 3 bases from V and 4 bases from J; junction bases left unmatched: 5. As DNA, the CDR3 is TGCAGCGTTGATCACAGGGGCATCTATGGCTACACCTTC. It is translated as CSVDHRGIYGYTF.

This clonotype was observed a few times. The chain recombines TRBV7-2 with TRBJ2-7, with 7 bases lining up with TRBD1. This CDR3 has 16 amino acids. The germline V gene encodes CDR1 SGHTA and CDR2 FQGNSA. The J segment lost 2 bases and the V segment lost 1 base, leaving 8 bases of the junction unmatched. This chain's CDR3 is CASSLGDRNLPYEQYF. Written as DNA, the CDR3 is TGTGCCAGCAGCTTAGGGGACAGAAATTTGCCCTACGAGCAGTACTTC.

CDR3: CASRPGWALTNEKLFF. As DNA, the CDR3 is TGTGCCAGCAGACCCGGATGGGCTCTGACTAATGAAAAACTGTTTTTT. The chain is built from TRBV4-2 and TRBJ1-4; D gene uncertain. CDR1 LGHNA and CDR2 YNFKEQ come from the germline V gene. V was trimmed by 6 bases and J by 2 bases, leaving 16 bases between them. The CDR3 has 16 amino acids.

V is TRBV6-6 and J is TRBJ2-7; D may be TRBD2 (5 bases). Germline CDR1 and CDR2: MNHNY and SVGAGI (reference sequence). The length of the CDR3 is 13 residues. Between the trimmed V and J ends, which lost 7 bases and 3 bases, there was a span of 13 bases. In DNA, the CDR3 is TGTGCCAGCAATCGAGTAGGGAGCTACGAGCAGTACTTC. This gives the protein CASNRVGSYEQYF.